The entry below gives a single TCR beta chain sequence along with its context. The data belong to a study of blood T cell repertoires in COVID-19. Study as a whole: COVID-19 samples collected from the United States, Italy and Spain covered acute and convalescent phases.

In the original processing: Using reference gene primer amplification, nucleated cell counts were estimated. Produced via immunoSEQ multiplex PCR; TCRdb's table is partial and in-frame only. That table furnishes V, J and clone size, whereas the DNA furnished D and trimming. The table includes roughly 120,000 clones, over 60% detected once. V lost 0 bases to trimming and J lost 11 bases; unmatched junction nucleotides: 18. This CDR3 has 18 residues. Germline CDR1 reads LGHNA; CDR2 reads YNFKEQ. Sample: peripheral blood. The chain has TRBV4-2 and TRBJ2-3; 9 positions match TRBD2. This receptor was taken from an elderly woman with acute or convalescent COVID-19. The CDR3 loop is CASSQERGERGVTRGQYF. The DNA of the CDR3 is TGTGCCAGCAGCCAAGAGAGGGGGGAGCGGGGGGTTACCCGAGGGCAGTATTTT.